The rows below give T cell receptor beta chains drawn from one sample of a study of CD8+ T cells in alopecia areata. Assay: immunoSEQ multiplex PCR; the TCRdb copy retains only in-frame clones and omits some. The table records around 140,000 clones, roughly 64% of them present only once. The sample in question was CD4+ T cells sorted from blood, obtained at week 0. The receptors were sampled from a human donor with alopecia areata. Both conserved end residues are part of each CDR3. Fields, in order: J gene, clone size, D gene, V gene, CDR3 protein, CDR3 DNA. The D gene is left open where the match is weak. Clone size is stated in some rows and not others, as once, few, many or a class when expanded.

TRBJ2-1 - TRBD2 TRBV5-1 CASSLTAGGFFKNEQFF TGCGCCAGCAGCTTGACGGCGGGGGGTTTTTTTAAGAATGAGCAGTTCTTC
TRBJ2-3 - TRBD2 TRBV15 CATSRAGGDTQYF TGTGCCACCAGCAGAGCGGGGGGGGATACGCAGTATTTT
TRBJ2-5 many TRBD2 TRBV10-3 CATSNRGEETQYF TGTGCCACGTCGAACCGGGGGGAAGAGACCCAGTACTTC
TRBJ1-6 - - TRBV7-2 CASSGHASSYNSPLHF TGTGCCAGCAGCGGACACGCAAGCTCCTATAATTCACCCCTCCACTTT
TRBJ2-5 - TRBD2 TRBV29-1 CSVEERHLSGKTQYF TGCAGCGTTGAAGAGAGGCACCTCAGCGGGAAGACCCAGTACTTC
TRBJ2-3 - - TRBV14 CASSLGPGSTDTQYF TGTGCCAGCAGCCTTGGCCCTGGGAGCACAGATACGCAGTATTTT
TRBJ2-3 few - TRBV11-2 CASSLDLGSSEYF TGTGCCAGCAGCTTAGATCTAGGCAGTTCAGAGTATTTT
TRBJ2-7 - - TRBV29-1 CSVVEGVEQYF TGCAGCGTTGTCGAGGGCGTCGAGCAGTACTTC
TRBJ1-2 - - TRBV7-9 CASSLMEGGYTF TGTGCCAGCAGCCTAATGGAGGGAGGCTACACCTTC
TRBJ1-5 - - TRBV2 CASKLRDGSNQPQHF TGTGCCAGCAAGCTTCGTGATGGTAGCAATCAGCCCCAGCATTTT
TRBJ1-5 few - TRBV19 CASSMSGFEASGVPQHF TGTGCCAGTAGTATGTCTGGATTCGAGGCCAGCGGGGTGCCCCAGCATTTT
TRBJ2-2 - - TRBV4-1 CASSQDVAYTGELFF TGCGCCAGCAGCCAAGATGTGGCGTACACCGGGGAGCTGTTTTTT
TRBJ2-1 - - TRBV2 CASSESTSVTVLFF TGTGCCAGCAGTGAATCCACTTCAGTAACAGTTCTGTTCTTC
TRBJ2-5 - - TRBV7-2 CASSLVSGRQETQYF TGTGCCAGCAGCTTAGTGTCTGGTCGACAAGAGACCCAGTACTTC
TRBJ1-5 once - TRBV6-1 CASSQGQTNQPQHF TGTGCCAGCAGCCAGGGACAAACCAATCAGCCCCAGCATTTT
TRBJ2-5 few TRBD2 TRBV29-1 CSVRGLAAQETQYF TGCAGCGTCCGTGGACTAGCGGCCCAAGAGACCCAGTACTTC
TRBJ1-3 - - TRBV30 CAWSGGLTDPSGNTIYF TGTGCCTGGAGTGGGGGACTGACAGACCCCTCTGGAAACACCATATATTTT
TRBJ1-1 - - TRBV2 CASSRVNTEAFF TGTGCCAGCAGTCGCGTCAACACTGAAGCTTTCTTT
TRBJ2-7 - TRBD1 TRBV7-9 CASSPGQDREQYF TGTGCCAGCAGCCCGGGACAGGATCGCGAGCAGTACTTC
TRBJ2-3 - - TRBV27 CASSLRGAPTDTQYF TGTGCCAGCAGTTTACGGGGGGCCCCCACAGATACGCAGTATTTT
TRBJ2-5 once - TRBV30 CAWNLGDQETQYF TGTGCCTGGAACCTCGGAGATCAAGAGACCCAGTACTTC
TRBJ2-3 - - TRBV25-1 CASSEVWAQYF TGTGCCAGCAGTGAAGTCTGGGCGCAGTATTTT
TRBJ1-2 - TRBD1 TRBV30 CAWSQTGDYGYTF TGTGCCTGGAGTCAGACAGGGGACTATGGCTACACCTTC
TRBJ1-1 - - TRBV6-6 CATSPNTEAFF TGTGCCACAAGTCCGAACACTGAAGCTTTCTTT